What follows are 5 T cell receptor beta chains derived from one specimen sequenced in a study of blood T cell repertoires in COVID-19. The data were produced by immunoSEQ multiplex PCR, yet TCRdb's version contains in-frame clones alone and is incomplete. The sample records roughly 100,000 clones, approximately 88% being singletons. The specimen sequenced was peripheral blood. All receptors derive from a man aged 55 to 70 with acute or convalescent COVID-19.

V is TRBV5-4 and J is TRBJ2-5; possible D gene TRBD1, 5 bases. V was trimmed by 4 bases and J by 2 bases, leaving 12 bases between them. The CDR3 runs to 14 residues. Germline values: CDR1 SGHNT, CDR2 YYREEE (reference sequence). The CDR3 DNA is TGTGCCAGCAGCCCCGACAGCCCGCAAGAGACCCAGTACTTC. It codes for CASSPDSPQETQYF.

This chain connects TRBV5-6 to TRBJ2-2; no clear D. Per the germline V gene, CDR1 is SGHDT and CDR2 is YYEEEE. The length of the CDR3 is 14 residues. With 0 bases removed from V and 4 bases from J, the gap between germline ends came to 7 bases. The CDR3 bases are TGTGCCAGCAGCTTGGTTTGGAGCACCGGGGAGCTGTTTTTT. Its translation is CASSLVWSTGELFF.

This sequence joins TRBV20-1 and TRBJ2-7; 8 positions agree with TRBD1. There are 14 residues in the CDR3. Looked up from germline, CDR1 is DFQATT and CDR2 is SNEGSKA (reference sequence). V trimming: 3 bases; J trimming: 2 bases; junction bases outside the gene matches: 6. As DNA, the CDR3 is TGCAGTGCTAGTGTGGACAGGGTACCCTACGAGCAGTACTTC. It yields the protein CSASVDRVPYEQYF.

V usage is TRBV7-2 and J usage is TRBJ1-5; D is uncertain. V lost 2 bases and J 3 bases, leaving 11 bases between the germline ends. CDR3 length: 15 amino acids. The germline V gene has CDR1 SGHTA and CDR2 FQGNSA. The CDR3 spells CASSLLDSTNQPQHF. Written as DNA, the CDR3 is TGTGCCAGCAGCTTACTAGATTCCACCAATCAGCCCCAGCATTTT.

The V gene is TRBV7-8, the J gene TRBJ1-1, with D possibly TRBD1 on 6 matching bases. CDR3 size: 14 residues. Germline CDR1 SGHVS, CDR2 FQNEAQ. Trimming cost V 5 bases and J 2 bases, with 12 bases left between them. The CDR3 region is CASSPRGANTEAFF. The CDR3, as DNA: TGTGCCAGCAGCCCCCGGGGGGCAAACACTGAAGCTTTCTTT.